The 3 T cell receptor beta chains below were found in one sample sequenced in a study of T-cell memory formation after mild COVID-19. TCRdb re-called the 5' RACE reads through MiXCR, storing one row per CDR3 protein. The sample has 400,000 or so distinct CDR3 sequences; approximately 20% are singletons. The sequenced sample consisted of PBMCs or a T cell subset sorted from them (not recorded which). The receptors were gathered from an adult woman who had mild COVID-19 (a few samples of this study predate the infection). Cell type and time point are not known.

This clonotype was observed a handful of times. The chain combines TRBV7-3 with TRBJ2-7; the match to TRBD2 covers 14 bases. The CDR3 covers 15 residues. Germline loops: CDR1 SGHTA, CDR2 FQGTGA. With 5 bases clipped from V and 8 bases from J, the junction kept 8 bases outside the gene matches. In nucleotides, the CDR3 is TGTGCCAGCAGCACGGGACTAGCGGGAGTCGGAAAGCAGTACTTC. It translates to CASSTGLAGVGKQYF. Filled out from reference TRBV7-3 and TRBJ2-7, the complete variable domain reads GAGVSQTPSNKVTEKGKYVELRCDPISGHTALYWYRQSLGQGPEFLIYFQGTGAADDSGLPNDRFFAVRPEGSVSTLKIQRTERGDSAVYLCASSTGLAGVGKQYFGPGTRLTVT.

The chain has TRBV7-3 and TRBJ2-7; maybe TRBD2 (6 bases). Trimming pared 3 bases from V and 0 bases from J, leaving 18 bases between. The CDR3 loop spans 17 amino acids. Germline CDR1 SGHTA, CDR2 FQGTGA. The CDR3 loop reads CASSLGTGGASSYEQYF. The CDR3, as DNA: TGTGCCAGCAGCTTGGGGACCGGAGGGGCGAGCTCCTACGAGCAGTACTTC.

The chain combines TRBV7-9 with TRBJ2-1; tentative D call: TRBD2 (6 bases). From germline, CDR1 is SEHNR and CDR2 FQNEAQ (reference sequence). CDR3 length equals 15 residues. V lost 4 bases and J 6 bases, leaving 16 bases between the germline ends. The CDR3 DNA sequence: TGTGCCAGCAGCTCTAGGCGGGGAGAGGTCAATGAGCAGTTCTTC. Protein product: CASSSRRGEVNEQFF.